Presented here are 22 T cell receptor beta chains from one specimen sequenced in a study of T cells in Graves' hyperthyroidism and ophthalmopathy. Amplified regions were TCR beta CDR3 sequences from RNA transcripts. HTBI primers were the set used in a first-round RT-PCR of the TCR CDR3. One entry per CDR3 protein results from TCRdb running MiXCR on the multiplex PCR reads. The table has 730,000 or so distinct CDR3 sequences, around 19% seen once. Sample: blood. These receptors came from a woman aged 45-65 years with Graves' hyperthyroidism that later progressed to Graves' ophthalmopathy.

Many counts were recorded for this clonotype. The chain carries TRBV5-4 and TRBJ2-3, with a weak D call TRBD2 (6 bases). There are 16 residues in the CDR3. Germline lookup yields CDR1 SGHNT and CDR2 YYREEE (reference sequence). Between the trimmed V and J ends, which lost 6 bases and 0 bases, there was a span of 17 bases. The CDR3 here is CASNRWAGTSTDTQYF. The DNA for the CDR3 is TGTGCCAGCAACCGATGGGCAGGGACTAGCACAGATACGCAGTATTTT.

This clonotype was found a few times. The CDR3 loop reads CASSWDREHHYGYTF. The CDR3 DNA sequence: TGTGCCAGCAGCTGGGACAGGGAACATCACTATGGCTACACCTTC. V and J are TRBV7-9 and TRBJ1-2; 9 nucleotides agree with TRBD1. In germline, CDR1 is SEHNR, CDR2 FQNEAQ (reference sequence). The CDR3 extends over 15 amino acids. The junction had 6 bases not matched to a gene; V was cut back by 4 bases and J by 3 bases.

The chain combines TRBV10-2 with TRBJ2-5; perhaps TRBD2 as D (5 bases). The CDR3 has 15 amino acids. V was trimmed by 5 bases and J by 1 base, leaving 14 bases between them. CDR1 WSHSY and CDR2 SAAADI come from the germline V gene. The CDR3 is CASSQPAGFQETQYF. The CDR3, as DNA: TGCGCCAGCAGTCAACCCGCGGGTTTCCAAGAGACCCAGTACTTC.

This clonotype occurred many times. The V call is TRBV13, the J call TRBJ1-6; no definite D call. The germline V gene encodes CDR1 PRHDT and CDR2 FYEKMQ (reference sequence). The CDR3 sequence is 17 residues long. V was clipped by 0 bases and J by 5 bases, with 14 bases between them. The CDR3 is CASSLGAGRGHNSPLHF. CDR3 in DNA: TGTGCCAGCAGCTTAGGCGCAGGACGAGGGCATAATTCACCCCTCCACTTT. Full variable domain (missing parts from reference TRBV13 and TRBJ1-6): AAGVIQSPRHLIKEKRETATLKCYPIPRHDTVYWYQQGPGQDPQFLISFYEKMQSDKGSIPDRFSAQQFSDYHSELNMSSLELGDSALYFCASSLGAGRGHNSPLHFGNGTRLTVT.

The table lists this clonotype with many counts. The chain links TRBV3-1 to TRBJ1-1; 11 bases fit TRBD1. V lost 2 bases to trimming and J lost 5 bases; unmatched junction nucleotides: 4. The CDR3 is 15 amino acids. Germline assignment: CDR1 LGHDT and CDR2 YNNKEL (reference sequence). The CDR3 loop reads CASSQLDRGLTEAFF. CDR3 DNA sequence: TGTGCCAGCAGCCAACTGGACAGGGGGCTTACTGAAGCTTTCTTT.

This clonotype was detected many times. The DNA for the CDR3 is TGTGCCAGCAGCTTGGGGGCCTATGGCTACACCTTC. It translates to CASSLGAYGYTF. The gene calls are TRBV11-2 and TRBJ1-2; possibly TRBD1 for D (6 bases). The germline gives CDR1 SGHAT, CDR2 FQNNGV. The CDR3 is 12 amino acids. V dropped 3 bases and J dropped 4 bases, with 6 bases sitting between them.

This clonotype was seen at least ten times. The chain combines TRBV18 with TRBJ2-7; 7 bases map to TRBD1. J gave up 6 bases and V 3 bases, and 8 bases lay outside the gene matches. CDR1 KGHSH and CDR2 LQKENI come from the germline V gene. The CDR3 is 14 amino acids. The CDR3: CASSPRQGAPEQYF. CDR3 DNA sequence: TGTGCCAGCTCACCGCGACAGGGCGCGCCCGAGCAGTACTTC.

This clonotype turned up a few times. V usage is TRBV9 and J usage is TRBJ2-4; D unresolved. Trimming cost V 0 bases and J 9 bases, with 16 bases left between them. The CDR3 runs 15 residues. Germline assignment: CDR1 SGDLS and CDR2 YYNGEE. The CDR3 nucleotides are TGTGCCAGCAGCGTAGGGCAGCTACCTTACCCCATTCAGTACTTC. Translation: CASSVGQLPYPIQYF.

This clonotype occurred many times. This sequence joins TRBV7-9 and TRBJ2-1; D may correspond to TRBD1 or TRBD2 (6 bases each). In germline, CDR1 is SEHNR, CDR2 FQNEAQ (reference sequence). Trimming left V 2 bases short and J 8 bases short, with 13 bases between. This CDR3 has 14 amino acids. The CDR3 region is CASSLRGLEDEQFF. The CDR3 DNA is TGTGCCAGCAGCTTACGGGGGCTCGAGGATGAGCAGTTCTTC.

This clonotype was counted once. V gene TRBV5-5 combines with J gene TRBJ2-2; D is uncertain. The CDR3 consists of 16 residues. The germline gives CDR1 SGHKS, CDR2 YYEKEE (reference sequence). The germline V and J ends were trimmed by 4 bases and 6 bases, with 19 bases remaining between them. CDR3 bases: TGTGCCAGCAGCCTCGGGCACGATATCTTACCCGGGGAGCTGTTTTTT. This gives the protein CASSLGHDILPGELFF.

This clonotype has a handful of counts. V is TRBV6-2 or TRBV6-3 and J is TRBJ1-1; the D is unclear. CDR1 is MNHEY and CDR2 is SVGEGT in the germline V gene. V lost 0 bases, J lost 3 bases, and 11 bases lay in between. This CDR3 spans 15 amino acids. CDR3: CASSYSPGGYTEAFF. As DNA, the CDR3 is TGTGCCAGCAGTTACTCGCCGGGTGGGTACACTGAAGCTTTCTTT.

This clonotype was counted many times. The rearrangement uses TRBV10-3 and TRBJ2-3; weak D call: TRBD2 (6 bases). The CDR3 has 14 amino acids. CDR1 and CDR2 from the germline V gene are ENHRY and SYGVKD. Trimming stripped 4 bases from V and 1 base from J, with 9 bases between. This chain's CDR3 is CAISVAGRTDTQYF. In DNA, the CDR3 is TGTGCCATCAGTGTCGCGGGGCGCACAGATACGCAGTATTTT.

The genes are TRBV6-5 and TRBJ1-1; D not certain. The CDR3 is made up of 14 amino acids. Germline CDR1 MNHEY, CDR2 SVGAGI. Deletions cut 3 bases from V and 6 bases from J, with 14 bases between. In DNA form, the CDR3 reads TGTGCCAGCAGTTATACGTCTCGAGTCTCTGAAGCTTTCTTT. Encoded protein: CASSYTSRVSEAFF.

This clonotype occurred a few times. A junction end diverges from the germline sequence, so it may reflect a read error. The chain is built from TRBV7-9 and TRBJ1-2; a weak D match, TRBD1 (6 bases). The CDR3 spans 16 residues. Per germline, CDR1 SEHNR and CDR2 FQNEAQ (reference sequence). CDR3 amino acids: CASSLGIRGARYGYAF. In DNA, the CDR3 is TGTGCCAGCAGCTTAGGGATTCGGGGGGCGCGGTATGGCTACGCCTTC.

This clonotype came up a few times. The V gene is TRBV11-2, the J gene TRBJ1-4; D possibly corresponds to TRBD1 (5 bases). Trimming cost V 4 bases and J 8 bases, with 17 bases left between them. The germline CDR1 and CDR2 sequences are SGHAT and FQNNGV. The CDR3 length is 15 residues. The CDR3 sequence is CASSSKVPRGEKLFF. CDR3 bases: TGTGCCAGCAGCTCCAAGGTACCTCGGGGCGAAAAACTGTTTTTT.

There are many counts of this clonotype. The genes are TRBV3-1 and TRBJ1-2; D gene ambiguous. The CDR3 is 13 amino acids. Germline V lookup: CDR1 LGHDT, CDR2 YNNKEL (reference sequence). V was clipped by 0 bases and J by 2 bases, with 4 bases between them. The chain's CDR3 is CASSQDSNYGYTF. DNA of the CDR3: TGTGCCAGCAGCCAAGACAGCAACTATGGCTACACCTTC. Full variable domain (missing parts from reference TRBV3-1 and TRBJ1-2): DTAVSQTPKYLVTQMGNDKSIKCEQNLGHDTMYWYKQDSKKFLKIMFSYNNKELIINETVPNRFSPKSPDKAHLNLHINSLELGDSAVYFCASSQDSNYGYTFGSGTRLTVV.

This sequence joins TRBV29-1 and TRBJ2-5; D not resolved. Germline values: CDR1 SQVTM, CDR2 ANQGSEA. Trimming shortened V by 4 bases and J by 7 bases, and 7 bases separated the two germline ends. The CDR3 has 10 amino acids. The CDR3 region is CSVVETTQYF. The CDR3 nucleotides read TGCAGCGTTGTGGAGACGACCCAGTACTTC.

This clonotype was observed a single time. The V and J genes are TRBV3-1 and TRBJ2-5; tentative D call: TRBD1 (8 bases). Trimming pared 3 bases from V and 4 bases from J, leaving 15 bases between. Germline V gene data show CDR1 as LGHDT and CDR2 as YNNKEL (reference sequence). The CDR3 has 15 amino acids. This CDR3 reads CASSQGGTGAETQYF. CDR3 DNA sequence: TGTGCCAGCAGCCAGGGAGGGACAGGAGCAGAGACCCAGTACTTC.

This clonotype was seen only a few times. The chain recombines TRBV9 with TRBJ1-5; TRBD1 might be the D (6 bases). Germline values: CDR1 SGDLS, CDR2 YYNGEE. The CDR3 spans 14 residues. Trimming took 5 bases from V and 2 from J, leaving 11 bases between them. The CDR3 sequence is CASSREGGNQPQHF. In DNA, the CDR3 is TGTGCCAGCAGTAGGGAGGGGGGCAATCAGCCCCAGCATTTT. The full variable domain, its missing parts supplied by reference TRBV9 and TRBJ1-5, is DSGVTQTPKHLITATGQRVTLRCSPRSGDLSVYWYQQSLDQGLQFLIQYYNGEERAKGNILERFSAQQFPDLHSELNLSSLELGDSALYFCASSREGGNQPQHFGDGTRLSIL.

To note about this clonotype: Its ends do not fully match the called genes, so a read error is possible. The chain couples TRBV7-3 to TRBJ2-3; 9 nucleotides agree with TRBD2. This CDR3 spans 15 amino acids. CDR1 is SGHTA, CDR2 FQGTGA, per germline. The chain's CDR3 is CASSLSGGSIDTQYF. In nucleotides, the CDR3 is TGTGCCAGCAGCCTAAGCGGGGGGAGCATAGATACGCAGTATTTT.

There are a few counts of this clonotype. The rearrangement joins TRBV7-9 to TRBJ2-1; TRBD1 agrees at 11 bases. Germline-derived CDR1 and CDR2 are SEHNR and FQNEAQ (reference sequence). The CDR3 extends over 16 amino acids. V was pared by 5 bases and J by 7 bases, with 10 bases of the junction left unmatched. The CDR3 nucleotides are TGTGCCAGCAGCATTGGGACAGGGGGATTAGTGAATGAGCAGTTCTTC. Translating gives CASSIGTGGLVNEQFF.

This clonotype turned up a few times. The chain carries TRBV5-6 and TRBJ1-4; 7 nucleotides line up with TRBD1. The CDR3 totals 13 residues. From germline, CDR1 is SGHDT and CDR2 YYEEEE. The V segment lost 3 bases and the J segment 7 bases; nucleotides outside the gene matches: 3. DNA for the CDR3: TGTGCCAGCAGCTACGGACAGGTTGAAAAACTGTTTTTT. This gives the protein CASSYGQVEKLFF.